This T cell receptor beta chain originates from a study of Ad26.COV2.S vaccination and SARS-CoV-2 variants. Turning to the study itself: The study gave Ad26.COV2.S intramuscularly, once or twice 56 days apart.

The germline V and J ends were trimmed by 2 bases and 6 bases, with 11 bases remaining between them. This CDR3 contains 13 residues. Germline loops: CDR1 MNHNS, CDR2 SASEGT. Treatment noted: roughly 20 received Ad26.COV2.S at low or high dose, single or two shots; about 5 received placebo; per-sample allocation not given. Sampling occurred on day 63 after the first vaccine or placebo injection. Assay: immunoSEQ multiplex PCR; the TCRdb copy retains only in-frame clones and omits some. Here the sample spans 250,000 to 300,000 clones, about 89% being singletons. The source of this sequence is a person between 18 and 65 years old who received the Ad26.COV2.S COVID-19 vaccine or a placebo. Specimen: peripheral blood, collected in a trial of Ad26.COV2.S vaccine versus placebo. The rearrangement links TRBV6-1 to TRBJ2-7; D not resolved. For the CDR3, the DNA is TGTGCCAGCAGTGAACTTCGAGAGGTCGAGCAGTACTTC. This codes for CASSELREVEQYF.